The 20 T cell receptor beta chains reported below all come from one sample, sequenced in a study of identical twins. TCRdb processed the 5' RACE reads anew with MiXCR; each CDR3 protein has one entry. This table has approximately 1.8 million distinct CDR3 sequences, roughly 35% appearing once. Sequencing used cord blood. These receptors were collected from a newborn girl in good health.

This chain links TRBV29-1 with TRBJ1-1; D uncertain. Germline assignment: CDR1 SQVTM and CDR2 ANQGSEA. The V gene lost 3 bases and the J gene lost 6 bases, with 5 bases spanning the gap. The length of the CDR3 is 10 residues. CDR3 bases: TGCAGCGTTGACAGGCCTGAAGCTTTCTTT. This gives the protein CSVDRPEAFF. Combining the CDR3 with reference TRBV29-1 and TRBJ1-1 gives the whole variable domain SAVISQKPSRDICQRGTSLTIQCQVDSQVTMMFWYRQQPGQSLTLIATANQGSEATYESGFVIDKFPISRPNLTFSTLTVSNMSPEDSSIYLCSVDRPEAFFGQGTRLTVV.

The V call is TRBV12-3 or TRBV12-4, the J call TRBJ2-7; perhaps TRBD1 as D (5 bases). V lost 6 bases and J 7 bases, leaving 22 bases between the germline ends. The CDR3 length is 15 residues. The DNA of the CDR3 is TGTGCCAGCAGCCCTATCACGACAGCTTACAATGAGCAGTACTTC. As protein: CASSPITTAYNEQYF.

This clonotype came up once. The rearrangement joins TRBV9 to TRBJ1-4; perhaps TRBD1 as D (6 bases). V lost 4 bases, J lost 4 bases, and 17 bases lay in between. Germline V gives CDR1 SGDLS, CDR2 YYNGEE. This CDR3 spans 16 amino acids. DNA of the CDR3: TGTGCCAGCAGCCCTCGACCCAGGGGAGGTAATGAAAAACTGTTTTTT. Translated, it gives CASSPRPRGGNEKLFF. Filled out from reference TRBV9 and TRBJ1-4, the complete variable domain reads DSGVTQTPKHLITATGQRVTLRCSPRSGDLSVYWYQQSLDQGLQFLIQYYNGEERAKGNILERFSAQQFPDLHSELNLSSLELGDSALYFCASSPRPRGGNEKLFFGSGTQLSVL.

In the case of this clonotype: At one of its ends the junction is not consistent with the germline gene, which may arise from a read error. The chain joins TRBV28 to TRBJ2-3, with no clear D. The CDR3 runs to 13 residues. Germline V CDR1 and CDR2: MDHEN, SYDVKM. CDR3 sequence: CAGSLVDYDTQYF. The DNA of the CDR3 is TGTGCCGGCAGCCTGGTGGATTACGATACGCAGTATTTT.

In its sample, this clonotype was seen a few times. The V and J genes are TRBV2 and TRBJ2-5; 11 bases agree with TRBD2. Trimming removed 5 bases from V and 1 base from J; junction bases left unmatched: 6. CDR1 is SNHLY, CDR2 FYNNEI, per germline. This CDR3 comprises 16 residues. The CDR3 loop reads CASSIAGGLFQETQYF. The CDR3 nucleotides are TGTGCCAGCAGTATAGCGGGGGGGCTCTTCCAAGAGACCCAGTACTTC.

The rearrangement joins TRBV5-6 to TRBJ1-1; tentatively, D is TRBD1 (5 bases). Germline loops: CDR1 SGHDT, CDR2 YYEEEE. V lost 4 bases to trimming and J lost 11 bases, with 18 bases between them. This CDR3 has 13 residues. CDR3: CASSPGLLREAFF. CDR3 nucleotides: TGTGCCAGCAGCCCGGGACTCCTGAGGGAGGCTTTCTTT.

This sequence joins TRBV29-1 and TRBJ2-7; 9 bases map to TRBD1. The CDR3 spans 15 residues. Per germline, CDR1 SQVTM and CDR2 ANQGSEA. J was trimmed by 0 bases and V by 5 bases; bases with no gene match: 8. The DNA of the CDR3 is TGCAGCGTTCGTACAGGGGGCGCGGGCTCCTACGAGCAGTACTTC. It yields the protein CSVRTGGAGSYEQYF.

This clonotype was observed a handful of times. CDR3: CSARPQGLYEQYF. CDR3 DNA sequence: TGCAGTGCTAGACCGCAGGGACTCTACGAGCAGTACTTC. This chain uses TRBV20-1 with TRBJ2-7, with a possible D match to TRBD2 (6 bases). The V gene lost 2 bases and the J gene lost 3 bases, with 11 bases spanning the gap. CDR3 length equals 13 residues. CDR1 and CDR2 from the germline V gene are DFQATT and SNEGSKA (reference sequence).

This clonotype has just a few counts. The gene calls are TRBV24-1 and TRBJ2-1; D possibly corresponds to TRBD2 (6 bases). Trimming removed 3 bases from V and 3 bases from J, with 20 bases in between. The CDR3 consists of 18 residues. Germline CDR1 is KGHDR and CDR2 is SFDVKD. The CDR3 reads CATSDVRTGGSGYNEQFF. The CDR3 nucleotides read TGTGCCACCAGTGATGTACGGACTGGGGGGTCGGGCTACAATGAGCAGTTCTTC.

The V call is TRBV27, the J call TRBJ2-1; 9 bases match TRBD2. The trim removed 4 bases at V and 0 bases at J, leaving 4 bases unmatched. Germline-derived CDR1 and CDR2 are MNHEY and SMNVEV (reference sequence). This CDR3 has 16 amino acids. The CDR3 DNA reads TGTGCCAGCAGTTCGTCTAGCGGGGCCTCCTACAATGAGCAGTTCTTC. Protein sequence: CASSSSSGASYNEQFF.

The chain links TRBV20-1 to TRBJ1-1, with 9 bases aligning to TRBD1. The CDR3 has 14 amino acids. Germline CDR1 is DFQATT and CDR2 is SNEGSKA (reference sequence). The ends lost 0 bases at V and 3 bases at J; junction bases unmatched: 2. The CDR3 is CSAREDRGYTEAFF. Here the CDR3 DNA reads TGCAGTGCTAGAGAAGACAGGGGGTACACTGAAGCTTTCTTT.

This clonotype was detected a few times. The chain has TRBV2 and TRBJ2-1; D remains unclear. This CDR3 is 14 amino acids long. Trimming took 8 bases from V and 0 from J, leaving 11 bases between them. CDR1 and CDR2 (germline): SNHLY, FYNNEI. The CDR3 sequence is CASSTHSSYNEQFF. CDR3 coding DNA: TGTGCCAGCTCTACCCACAGCTCCTACAATGAGCAGTTCTTC. The full variable domain, completed using reference TRBV2 and TRBJ2-1, is EPEVTQTPSHQVTQMGQEVILRCVPISNHLYFYWYRQILGQKVEFLVSFYNNEISEKSEIFDDQFSVERPDGSNFTLKIRSTKLEDSAMYFCASSTHSSYNEQFFGPGTRLTVL.

There are a few counts of this clonotype. The chain has TRBV10-3 and TRBJ2-3; the match to TRBD1 covers 8 bases. The trim removed 2 bases at V and 1 base at J, leaving 8 bases unmatched. CDR3 length: 17 residues. Germline V CDR1 and CDR2: ENHRY, SYGVKD. The CDR3 DNA sequence: TGTGCCATCAGTGAGGCCCAGGGGGCGCGAGGCACAGATACGCAGTATTTT. Amino acid sequence: CAISEAQGARGTDTQYF.

This chain joins TRBV4-2 and TRBJ1-1, with a possible D match to TRBD1 (5 bases). The V and J ends lost 0 bases and 3 bases respectively, with 17 bases between them. The germline V gene has CDR1 LGHNA and CDR2 YNFKEQ. The CDR3 is 17 residues long. As DNA, the CDR3 is TGTGCCAGCAGCCAAGAGAAGACCCGGGGAGGGGACACTGAAGCTTTCTTT. As protein: CASSQEKTRGGDTEAFF.

In this sample, this clonotype turned up a few times. The chain joins TRBV18 to TRBJ2-1, with D possibly TRBD2 on 5 matching bases. Germline-derived CDR1 and CDR2 are KGHSH and LQKENI. CDR3 length: 16 amino acids. V dropped 6 bases and J dropped 0 bases, with 15 bases sitting between them. CDR3 protein: CASSQKAVSSYNEQFF. CDR3 nucleotides: TGTGCCAGCTCCCAGAAAGCGGTTAGCTCCTACAATGAGCAGTTCTTC. The full variable domain, rest sourced from reference TRBV18 and TRBJ2-1, is NAGVMQNPRHLVRRRGQEARLRCSPMKGHSHVYWYRQLPEEGLKFMVYLQKENIIDESGMPKERFSAEFPKEGPSILRIQQVVRGDSAAYFCASSQKAVSSYNEQFFGPGTRLTVL.

This clonotype has only a few counts. The chain couples TRBV3-1 to TRBJ2-7; 12 bases fit TRBD1. The CDR3 is 18 amino acids. Germline V CDR1 and CDR2: LGHDT, YNNKEL (reference sequence). V dropped 3 bases and J dropped 6; count of bases not matched to a gene: 15. CDR3 sequence (DNA): TGTGCCAGCAGCCACTCCACTTGGGGGGACAGGGGGCGCTCCGAGCAGTACTTC. Amino acid sequence: CASSHSTWGDRGRSEQYF.

The sample holds a few counts of this clonotype. The V gene is TRBV14, the J gene TRBJ2-1; weak D call: TRBD2 (6 bases). The CDR3 totals 16 residues. The V gene lost 5 bases and the J gene lost 0 bases, with 14 bases spanning the gap. Germline CDR1 and CDR2: SGHDN and FVKESK. In DNA form, the CDR3 reads TGTGCCAGCAGCTCTCTAGCGCTCGGCTCCTACAATGAGCAGTTCTTC. The encoded protein is CASSSLALGSYNEQFF.

The rearrangement links TRBV6-1 to TRBJ1-5; tentatively, D is TRBD1 (5 bases). CDR1 is MNHNS, CDR2 SASEGT, per germline. The V and J ends lost 4 bases and 2 bases respectively, with 15 bases between them. The CDR3 runs 16 residues. In DNA form, the CDR3 reads TGTGCCAGCAGTGCCACGGGGGGTCGGGGCAATCAGCCCCAGCATTTT. It is translated as CASSATGGRGNQPQHF.

This clonotype was detected only a few times. The genes are TRBV20-1 and TRBJ2-7; D is possibly TRBD2 (5 bases). The V gene's germline CDR1 is DFQATT and CDR2 SNEGSKA (reference sequence). The CDR3 contains 15 residues. V dropped 3 bases and J dropped 1 base, with 16 bases sitting between them. CDR3 loop: CSASEGTTKSYEQYF. The CDR3, as DNA: TGCAGTGCTAGTGAGGGTACTACAAAGTCCTACGAGCAGTACTTC.

The chain is built from TRBV7-2 and TRBJ2-5, with TRBD2 matching 12 bases. This CDR3 contains 16 residues. The germline CDR1 and CDR2 sequences are SGHTA and FQGNSA. The V gene end was trimmed by 2 bases and the J gene end by 4 bases; junction bases not matched to a gene: 5. CDR3 protein: CASSLYTSGGPETQYF. The DNA of the CDR3 is TGTGCCAGCAGCTTATACACTAGCGGGGGGCCAGAGACCCAGTACTTC.